The clone carrying this T cell receptor (beta chain) was observed at least ten times. Germline-derived CDR1 and CDR2 are MNHEY and SVGAGI. This CDR3 is 13 amino acids long. The ends were cut back, 0 bases at V and 3 bases at J, with 5 bases in the middle. This sample was included in a study of neurological immune-mediated disorders. The sorted libraries were prepared using about 1 million CD4+ or CD8+ T cells that had themselves been sorted. One entry per CDR3 protein, called by TCRdb with MiXCR from the 5' RACE reads. Found here are 30,000 to 45,000 distinct CDR3 sequences, approximately 5% of them singletons; the top ten hold 9%.

The source is a man in his late teens or twenties in good health. V is TRBV6-5 and J is TRBJ1-1; a possible D gene is TRBD1 (5 bases). The sample was CD4+ T cells from blood. CDR3 DNA: TGTGCCAGCAGTTACTCACAGGACACTGAAGCTTTCTTT. This translates into CASSYSQDTEAFF.